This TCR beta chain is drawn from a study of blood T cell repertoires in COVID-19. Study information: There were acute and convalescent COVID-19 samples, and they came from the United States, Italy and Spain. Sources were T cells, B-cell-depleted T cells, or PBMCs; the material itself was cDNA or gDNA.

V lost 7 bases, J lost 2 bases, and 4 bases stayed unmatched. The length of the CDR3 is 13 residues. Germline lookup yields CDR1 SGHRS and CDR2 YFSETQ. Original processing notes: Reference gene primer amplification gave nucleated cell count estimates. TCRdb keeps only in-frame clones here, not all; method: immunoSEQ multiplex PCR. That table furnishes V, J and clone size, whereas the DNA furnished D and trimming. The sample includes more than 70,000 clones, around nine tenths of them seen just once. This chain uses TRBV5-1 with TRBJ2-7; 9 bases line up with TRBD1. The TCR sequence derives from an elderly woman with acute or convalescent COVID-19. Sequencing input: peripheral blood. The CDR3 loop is CASRQGDPYEQYF. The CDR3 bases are TGCGCCAGCCGACAGGGGGACCCCTACGAGCAGTACTTC.